These T cell receptor beta chains were read from a single sample in a study of sequential checkpoint blockade in melanoma. The repertoire was sequenced with immunoSEQ multiplex PCR; TCRdb's copy has only in-frame clones and lacks some. This sample has 20,000 or so clones, with around 67% found just once. The source material was CD8+ T cells sorted from blood (inferred from file names), sampled from a patient given nivolumab and ipilimumab in sequence. All receptors derive from a human donor with melanoma. Each CDR3 is given without its conserved first and last residue. D genes are given only for firm matches.

d_call	v_call	j_call	cdr3_aa
NA	TRBV27	TRBJ2-7	ASRGTTGYGYYEQY
NA	TRBV4-1	TRBJ1-3	ASSQDPGSSGNTIY
NA	TRBV20-1	TRBJ2-7	SARRGYEQY
NA	TRBV5-1	TRBJ2-2	ASSLASIPVGELF
TRBD1	TRBV19	TRBJ2-7	ASSIWAGGNFAEQY
TRBD2	TRBV7-9	TRBJ2-3	ASSSGTSGPDTQY
NA	TRBV5-5	TRBJ2-7	ASSFSDYEQY
TRBD2	TRBV5-1	TRBJ2-7	ASSFMGGIQSSYEQY
TRBD2	TRBV5-6	TRBJ2-1	ASSFQLAGNHNEQF
NA	TRBV29-1	NA	SARDRYYEQY
TRBD1	TRBV6-5	TRBJ2-7	ASSGPGQALYEQY
NA	TRBV4-2	TRBJ2-4	ASSQDLERNIQY
NA	TRBV2	TRBJ2-1	ASSVWSGQDAGLAGSEQF
TRBD2	TRBV4-1	TRBJ2-7	ASSQDRWGLAGAGTEQY
NA	TRBV15	TRBJ1-1	ATSRDPREQFHMNTEAF
TRBD2	TRBV28	TRBJ2-7	ASEFGLAGAEQY
NA	TRBV5-4	TRBJ2-7	ASSWGLTQY
NA	TRBV6-4	TRBJ2-3	ASSDSGGGTDTQY
TRBD2	TRBV7-9	TRBJ2-1	ASSLETSAYNEQF
TRBD2	TRBV19	TRBJ2-3	ASTRLAGGPDTQY
NA	TRBV7-6	TRBJ1-5	ASSYGKSGQPQH
NA	TRBV28	TRBJ2-7	ASSYNLGGYEQY
NA	TRBV7-6	TRBJ2-7	ASSLVDYEQY
NA	TRBV30	TRBJ2-5	AWNRGGEETQY
NA	TRBV27	TRBJ1-2	ASSYRVGSGYT
TRBD2	TRBV9	NA	ASSMSGSTYEQY